Listed below are T cell receptor beta chains from one sample, sequenced in a study of cytomegalovirus exposure and HLA in healthy donors. Generated by immunoSEQ multiplex PCR, the TCRdb table keeps only in-frame clones and is missing some. In the table there are fewer than 150,000 clones, more than 75% of which are singletons. The sequencing sample was made of PBMCs. Source of these receptors: a man under 40 in good health and CMV-seronegative. Both conserved end residues are part of each CDR3. D genes are given only for firm matches. Clone size is stated in some rows and not others, as once, few, many or a class when expanded.

abundance	j_gene	v_gene	d_gene	CDR3aa	CDR3nt
few	TRBJ2-3	TRBV28	TRBD2	CASRLSRAGGLADTQYF	TGTGCCAGCAGACTATCCCGAGCGGGAGGCCTCGCAGATACGCAGTATTTT
-	TRBJ2-7	TRBV10-3	TRBD1	CAISGTGISYEQYF	TGTGCCATCAGCGGGACAGGGATCTCCTACGAGCAGTACTTC
-	TRBJ1-1	TRBV29-1	-	CSVGGFATEAFF	TGCAGCGTAGGAGGGTTTGCGACTGAAGCTTTCTTT
once	TRBJ2-5	TRBV6-5	-	CASSPPYSQETQYF	TGTGCCAGCAGCCCACCCTACTCTCAAGAGACCCAGTACTTC
-	TRBJ2-3	TRBV5-5	TRBD2	CASSRTSGSTDTQYF	TGTGCCAGCAGCAGGACTAGCGGGAGCACAGATACGCAGTATTTT
-	TRBJ2-3	TRBV28	TRBD2	CASSLLSASGRDTQYF	TGTGCCAGCAGTTTATTATCGGCTAGCGGGAGAGATACGCAGTATTTT
once	TRBJ1-5	TRBV7-9	TRBD1	CASSLAGTGNQPQHF	TGTGCCAGCAGCTTAGCCGGGACAGGCAATCAGCCCCAGCATTTT
-	TRBJ2-2	TRBV7-9	-	CASSLTLTRELFF	TGTGCCAGCAGCTTAACTTTAACCCGGGAGCTGTTTTTT
-	TRBJ1-2	TRBV5-1	TRBD1	CASSSNRGTDGYTF	TGCGCCAGCAGCTCGAACAGGGGGACGGATGGCTACACCTTC
once	TRBJ1-1	TRBV19	TRBD1	CASSPGQRNTEAFF	TGTGCCAGTAGTCCGGGACAGCGAAACACTGAAGCTTTCTTT
-	TRBJ2-7	TRBV28	TRBD2	CASIGTSLHEQYF	TGTGCCAGCATTGGGACTAGCTTGCACGAGCAGTACTTC
few	TRBJ1-5	TRBV6-5	TRBD1	CASSPDRAQPQHF	TGTGCCAGCAGCCCCGACAGGGCTCAGCCCCAGCATTTT
few	TRBJ1-1	TRBV6-1	-	CASSAKGVISEAFF	TGTGCCAGCAGCGCGAAAGGAGTGATCTCTGAAGCTTTCTTT
-	TRBJ2-7	TRBV27	TRBD2	CASSREGGEQYF	TGTGCCAGCAGCCGGGAGGGGGGCGAGCAGTACTTC
-	TRBJ2-3	TRBV30	TRBD2	CAWSVPGREGDTQYF	TGTGCCTGGAGTGTACCGGGCAGGGAGGGAGATACGCAGTATTTT
-	TRBJ1-6	TRBV6-6	-	CASSYLGQSPLHF	TGTGCCAGCAGTTACTTGGGACAATCACCCCTCCACTTT
once	TRBJ1-4	TRBV10-2	TRBD1	CASSEDRVSEKLFF	TGCGCCAGCAGTGAGGACAGGGTCTCTGAAAAACTGTTTTTT
-	TRBJ2-1	TRBV19	-	CASSIGRENEQFF	TGTGCCAGTAGTATCGGCCGGGAGAATGAGCAGTTCTTC
few	TRBJ1-2	TRBV28	TRBD1	CASSFQGTAYGYTF	TGTGCCAGCAGTTTCCAGGGGACAGCATATGGCTACACCTTC
once	TRBJ1-1	TRBV5-1	-	CASSFLGQYTEAFF	TGCGCCAGCAGCTTCCTAGGACAGTACACTGAAGCTTTCTTT
-	TRBJ2-7	TRBV6-5	TRBD2	CASSNGLAGNYEQYF	TGTGCCAGCAGTAACGGACTAGCGGGGAACTACGAGCAGTACTTC
few	TRBJ2-3	TRBV7-9	-	CASSRLPGTSTDTQYF	TGTGCCAGCAGCCGACTGCCAGGGACTAGCACAGATACGCAGTATTTT